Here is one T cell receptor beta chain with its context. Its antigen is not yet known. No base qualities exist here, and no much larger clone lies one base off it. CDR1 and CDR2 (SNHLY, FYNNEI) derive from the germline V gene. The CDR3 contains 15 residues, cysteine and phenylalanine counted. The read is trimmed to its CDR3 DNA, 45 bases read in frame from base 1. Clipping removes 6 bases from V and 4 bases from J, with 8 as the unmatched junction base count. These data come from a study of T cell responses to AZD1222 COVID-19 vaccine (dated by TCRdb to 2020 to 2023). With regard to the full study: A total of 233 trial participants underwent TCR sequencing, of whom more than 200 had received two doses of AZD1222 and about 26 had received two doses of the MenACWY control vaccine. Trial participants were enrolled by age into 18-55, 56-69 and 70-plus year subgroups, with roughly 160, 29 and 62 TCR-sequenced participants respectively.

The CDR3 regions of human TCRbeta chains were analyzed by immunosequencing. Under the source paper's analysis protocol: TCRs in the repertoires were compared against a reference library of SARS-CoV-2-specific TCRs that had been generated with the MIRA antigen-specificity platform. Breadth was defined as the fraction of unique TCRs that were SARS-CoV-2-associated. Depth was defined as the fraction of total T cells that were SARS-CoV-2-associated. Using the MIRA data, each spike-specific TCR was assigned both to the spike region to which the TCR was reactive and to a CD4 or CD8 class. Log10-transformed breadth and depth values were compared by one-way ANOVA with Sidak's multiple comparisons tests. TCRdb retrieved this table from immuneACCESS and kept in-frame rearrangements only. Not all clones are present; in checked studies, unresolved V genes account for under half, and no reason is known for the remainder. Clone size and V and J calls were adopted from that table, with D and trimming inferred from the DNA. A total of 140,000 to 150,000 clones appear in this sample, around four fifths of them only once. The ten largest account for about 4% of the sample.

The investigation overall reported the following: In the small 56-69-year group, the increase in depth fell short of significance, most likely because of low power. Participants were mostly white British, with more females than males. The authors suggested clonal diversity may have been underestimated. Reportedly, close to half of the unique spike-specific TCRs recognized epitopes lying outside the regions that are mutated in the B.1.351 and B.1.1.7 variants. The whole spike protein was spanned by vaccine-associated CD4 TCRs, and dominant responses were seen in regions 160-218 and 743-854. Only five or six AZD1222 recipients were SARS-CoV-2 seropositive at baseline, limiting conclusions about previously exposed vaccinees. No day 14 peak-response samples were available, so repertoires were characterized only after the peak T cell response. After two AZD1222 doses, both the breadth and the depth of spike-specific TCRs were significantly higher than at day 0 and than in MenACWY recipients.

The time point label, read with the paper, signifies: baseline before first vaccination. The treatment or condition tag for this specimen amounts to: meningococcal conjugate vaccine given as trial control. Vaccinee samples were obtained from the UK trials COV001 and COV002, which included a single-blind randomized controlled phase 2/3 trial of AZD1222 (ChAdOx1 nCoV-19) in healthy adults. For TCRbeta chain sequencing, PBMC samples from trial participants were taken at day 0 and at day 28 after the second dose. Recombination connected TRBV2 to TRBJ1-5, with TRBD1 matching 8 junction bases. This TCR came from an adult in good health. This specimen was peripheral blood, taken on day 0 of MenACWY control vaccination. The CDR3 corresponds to CASSGTGGWNQPQHF. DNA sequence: TGTGCCAGCAGCGGTACAGGGGGTTGGAATCAGCCCCAGCATTTT.